The present T cell receptor (beta chain) was sequenced within a study of T-cell memory formation after mild COVID-19. Study observations and caveats: Those CD4+ clones that contracted were mainly in CM and EM (CD8+ ones in EMRA).

Via MiXCR, TCRdb re-called the 5' RACE reads, giving one row per CDR3 protein. The sample contains approximately 440,000 distinct CDR3 sequences, 20% of which appear only once. To note about this clonotype: Its antigen is undetermined.

Trimming cost V 2 bases and J 3 bases, with 13 bases left between them. Germline lookup yields CDR1 SEHNR and CDR2 FQNEAQ (reference sequence). This CDR3 has 16 residues. This sequence was found in an adult woman who had mild COVID-19 (a few samples of this study predate the infection). Cell type and time point are not known. Source material: PBMCs or a T cell subset sorted from them (not recorded which). The chain carries TRBV7-9 and TRBJ2-2; tentative D call: TRBD1 (5 bases). Here the CDR3 reads CASSLRGSLDTGELFF. In DNA form, the CDR3 reads TGTGCCAGCAGCTTAAGGGGTAGCTTGGACACCGGGGAGCTGTTTTTT.